This TCR beta chain was retrieved from a study of T cells in Graves' hyperthyroidism and ophthalmopathy. This clonotype has just a few counts. Clinical symptoms, serum thyroxine, TRAb, thyroid ultrasound and orbital computed tomography established diagnosis. Authors of the study amplified TCR beta CDR3 regions from RNA transcripts. TCR CDR3 regions were first amplified by RT-PCR with HTBI primers. One entry per CDR3 protein, called by TCRdb with MiXCR from the multiplex PCR reads. The table records approximately 490,000 distinct CDR3 sequences, roughly 23% of them present only once. V was clipped by 4 bases and J by 5 bases; unmatched bases: 7. The CDR3 has 14 amino acids. Germline values: CDR1 SGHTA, CDR2 FQGNSA.

Sequenced input: blood. J is TRBJ1-1 and V is TRBV7-2; TRBD1 aligns across 7 bases. This receptor was taken from a woman in her seventies with Graves' ophthalmopathy. DNA for the CDR3: TGTGCCAGCAGCTATCAGGGGGGAAGGACTGAAGCTTTCTTT. This codes for CASSYQGGRTEAFF.